This TCR beta chain was observed in a study of beta chain features in type 1 diabetes. As for the study in general: On cell yields, gender and age, patients and healthy donors were similar.

The CDR3 totals 16 residues. V was pared by 5 bases and J by 7 bases, with 21 bases between. Germline CDR1 reads LNHNV; CDR2 reads YYDKDF (reference sequence). The sequenced template was cDNA made from the entire isolated RNA. It was found that naive, central memory and regulatory T cell samples averaged approximately 3.9 million reads. The data were produced by immunoSEQ multiplex PCR, yet TCRdb's version contains in-frame clones alone and is incomplete. The table shows some 150,000 clones, with about 50% occurring only once. Sorted CD4+ subsets: naive, central memory, regulatory, stem cell-like memory (CD45RO/CCR7/CD25/CD127/CD95/CD27 panel). Sorted populations all exceeded 98% purity.

The chain recombines TRBV15 with TRBJ2-1, with D possibly being TRBD2 (7 bases). The sequencing input was Tregs from blood. The sequence derives from a man aged 18 to 30 in good health. The CDR3 region is CATSAALLAGANEQFF. The CDR3 DNA reads TGTGCCACCAGCGCGGCTTTATTGGCGGGGGCGAATGAGCAGTTCTTC.